These 11 T cell receptor beta chains came from one sample sequenced in a study of T cell repertoires in cytomegalovirus infection. TCRdb used MiXCR to reprocess the reads, holding one entry per CDR3 protein. The sample has hundreds of thousands of distinct CDR3 sequences, roughly a sixth seen once; the top ten hold around 12%. The sample comprised PBMCs. The source is a human donor in good health (CMV status not recorded). Some clones in this sample may be carry-over from other donors' samples.

This clonotype showed up many times. The chain recombines TRBV11-2 with TRBJ1-3; D remains ambiguous. With 0 bases removed from V and 0 bases from J, the gap between germline ends came to 6 bases. The CDR3 contains 15 residues. Germline assignment: CDR1 SGHAT and CDR2 FQNNGV. The CDR3 spells CASSLERSSGNTIYF. The CDR3 coding sequence is TGTGCCAGCAGCTTAGAGCGCAGCTCTGGAAACACCATATATTTT.

The CDR3 is CASSRLRNEKLFF. DNA for the CDR3: TGTGCCAGCAGCCGTTTGAGGAATGAAAAACTGTTTTTT. The J gene is TRBJ1-4, the V gene TRBV3-1; D gene unclear. CDR1 is LGHDT, CDR2 YNNKEL, per germline (reference sequence). V lost 4 bases to trimming and J lost 5 bases, with 8 bases between them. This CDR3 has 13 residues.

This clonotype was observed at least ten times. The chain uses TRBV12-5 and TRBJ1-5, with 9 positions matching TRBD1. J gave up 7 bases and V 7 bases, and 5 bases lay outside the gene matches. The CDR3 is made up of 13 amino acids. Germline-derived CDR1 and CDR2 are LGHNT and FRNRAP. CDR3 residues: CASAPGQGQPQHF. The DNA for the CDR3 is TGTGCTAGTGCTCCGGGACAGGGACAGCCCCAGCATTTT.

This chain links TRBV2 with TRBJ2-1; maybe TRBD2 (6 bases). V was clipped by 1 base and J by 7 bases, with 17 bases between them. CDR3 length: 16 residues. CDR1 is SNHLY and CDR2 is FYNNEI in the germline V gene. CDR3 in DNA: TGTGCCAGCAGTGAAGTCCGGGGGACTGCTAGGAATGAGCAGTTCTTC. Its protein product is CASSEVRGTARNEQFF.

This chain uses TRBV11-2 with TRBJ2-5, with D tentatively TRBD2 (7 bases). Germline CDR1 SGHAT, CDR2 FQNNGV. Trimming took off 3 bases at V and 1 base at J, with 15 bases between the two ends. The CDR3 runs to 16 residues. The DNA of the CDR3 is TGTGCCAGCAGCTTCCCGAGGGGGGGCTTCCAAGAGACCCAGTACTTC. This gives the protein CASSFPRGGFQETQYF.

At least ten counts were recorded for this clonotype. The chain combines TRBV28 with TRBJ2-3; weak D call: TRBD1 (6 bases). This CDR3 spans 18 amino acids. Trimming pared 2 bases from V and 0 bases from J, leaving 18 bases between. Germline V CDR1 and CDR2: MDHEN, SYDVKM. The CDR3 DNA sequence: TGTGCCAGCAGTTTAGAAATTTTGGGACAACATAGCACAGATACGCAGTATTTT. Protein sequence: CASSLEILGQHSTDTQYF.

The V and J genes are TRBV13 and TRBJ2-1; tentatively, D is TRBD2 (6 bases). Germline V lookup: CDR1 PRHDT, CDR2 FYEKMQ (reference sequence). The CDR3 extends over 13 amino acids. V gave up 11 bases and J gave up 5 bases, with 16 bases separating them. The chain's CDR3 is CAQNVRGNNEQFF. Written as DNA, the CDR3 is TGTGCCCAGAACGTTCGGGGGAACAATGAGCAGTTCTTC.

This clonotype has a handful of counts. The chain recombines TRBV28 with TRBJ2-7; TRBD2 is a possible D gene (6 bases). V gave up 4 bases and J gave up 0 bases, with 13 bases separating them. CDR3 length: 15 amino acids. Per the germline V gene, CDR1 is MDHEN and CDR2 is SYDVKM. The DNA for the CDR3 is TGTGCCAGCAGTTCCCCGGGACTTCCCTCCTACGAGCAGTACTTC. Translating gives CASSSPGLPSYEQYF.

This clonotype was found a few times. V gene TRBV12-3 or TRBV12-4 combines with J gene TRBJ1-2; tentative D call: TRBD1 (6 bases). The V gene lost 3 bases and the J gene lost 6 bases, with 23 bases spanning the gap. CDR3 length: 17 amino acids. CDR3 coding DNA: TGTGCCAGCAGTTTGTGGTTGATGGTGGGGGGCGCAGATGGCTACACCTTC. Amino acid sequence: CASSLWLMVGGADGYTF.

This clonotype was recorded many times. The chain recombines TRBV7-6 with TRBJ1-1, with D possibly matching TRBD1 (6 bases). V was trimmed by 7 bases and J by 4 bases, leaving 19 bases between them. CDR1 is SGHVS, CDR2 FNYEAQ, per germline. There are 15 residues in the CDR3. For the CDR3, the DNA is TGTGCCAGCACCCCGGGACACACTGGGAGCACTGAAGCTTTCTTT. This encodes CASTPGHTGSTEAFF.

This clonotype was observed a handful of times. The CDR3 spells CASSLAGLAGANNEQFF. DNA for the CDR3: TGTGCCAGCAGCTTGGCGGGACTAGCGGGCGCCAACAATGAGCAGTTCTTC. V gene TRBV5-6 combines with J gene TRBJ2-1; 12 bases are shared with TRBD2. The CDR3 length is 17 residues. With V trimmed by 0 bases and J by 5 bases, 6 bases remained unmatched. Germline V gene data show CDR1 as SGHDT and CDR2 as YYEEEE.